The source of this TCR beta chain is a study of T cell repertoires in cytomegalovirus infection. Study as a whole: Recently identified HLA-C-restricted CMV epitopes were used, and well-studied HLA-B-restricted CMV epitopes were used as well.

TCRdb re-derived calls from the reads in MiXCR, one entry per CDR3 protein. Here the sample spans roughly 990,000 distinct CDR3 sequences, around 30% being singletons. This CDR3 has 18 amino acids. With V trimmed by 5 bases and J by 2 bases, 14 bases remained unmatched. This clonotype was observed at least ten times. Antigen specificity is unknown. The chain uses TRBV12-3 or TRBV12-4 and TRBJ1-5, with 8 bases aligning to TRBD1. Sequencing was performed on cultured CD8+ T cells from PBMCs, taken from culture after CMV antigen stimulation. This sequence originates from a human donor in good health (CMV status not recorded). Some clones in this sample may be carry-over from other donors' samples. The CDR3 nucleotides read TGTGCCAGCAGTGACCTGGACAGGGAGGGAGGTGGCAATCAGCCCCAGCATTTT. Its protein product is CASSDLDREGGGNQPQHF.